This T cell receptor beta chain is from a study of blood T cells in healthy people across ages. Study observations and caveats: Investigators treated diversity estimates from one million T cells as underestimates. Nothing was known about donor CMV status, and this possibly confounded expanded clonotype changes.

A note on this clonotype: Its antigen is not known.

Using a J-beta primer mix together with a sample-barcoded 5' primer, a second PCR was run for about 7 to 12 cycles. TCRdb independently ran MiXCR on the 5' RACE reads; one entry per CDR3 protein. The data contain 1.4 million or so distinct CDR3 sequences, roughly 43% of them singletons. With V trimmed by 1 base and J by 4 bases, 9 bases remained unmatched. There are 17 residues in the CDR3. In germline, CDR1 is MGHRA, CDR2 YSYEKL. Sequencing was performed on blood. The chain couples TRBV4-1 to TRBJ1-5; TRBD1 matches 8 bases. The receptor was derived from a woman aged 18-29 years in good health. As DNA, the CDR3 is TGCGCCAGCAGCCAAGCCTTCGGACAGGGCCCAAATCAGCCCCAGCATTTT. Amino acids: CASSQAFGQGPNQPQHF.